A single sample gave rise to the 14 T cell receptor beta chains below, sequenced in a study of blood T cell repertoires in COVID-19 (dated by TCRdb to the early 2020s). Libraries were built with the immunoSEQ multiplex PCR assay. The clones in this table, taken by TCRdb from immuneACCESS, are in-frame only. Not every clone is retained; where verified, under half of the shortfall comes from an unresolved V gene, and the cause of the rest is unknown. For this sample there are 110,000 or so clones; roughly 80% appear just once. The top ten clonotypes cover about 1.6% of the sample. Specimen: peripheral blood. These receptors came from a man aged 50 to 59 with acute or convalescent COVID-19.

The chain recombines TRBV27 with TRBJ1-2; a possible D gene is TRBD1 (6 bases). The CDR3 has 14 residues. Germline loops: CDR1 MNHEY, CDR2 SMNVEV (reference sequence). V lost 5 bases and J lost 2, with 12 bases in between. The CDR3 here is CASSHKGGNYGYTF. For the CDR3, the DNA is TGTGCCAGCAGTCATAAGGGGGGGAACTATGGCTACACCTTC.

This chain links TRBV28 with TRBJ1-2, with a weak D call TRBD1 (6 bases). Deletions cut 8 bases from V and 1 base from J, with 11 bases between. Germline CDR1 MDHEN, CDR2 SYDVKM. The CDR3 loop spans 13 amino acids. The CDR3 loop is CASQGTYNYGYTF. Here the CDR3 DNA reads TGTGCCAGCCAGGGGACATATAACTATGGCTACACCTTC.

This chain joins TRBV19 and TRBJ1-2; D possibly corresponds to TRBD1 (6 bases). The germline V gene has CDR1 LNHDA and CDR2 SQIVND (reference sequence). V was trimmed by 2 bases and J by 4 bases, leaving 14 bases between them. CDR3 length: 15 amino acids. CDR3 sequence reads: CASSISVGQPYGYTF. CDR3 DNA: TGTGCCAGTAGTATATCCGTCGGACAGCCCTATGGCTACACCTTC. The variable domain in full, with the rest retrieved from reference TRBV19 and TRBJ1-2, is DGGITQSPKYLFRKEGQNVTLSCEQNLNHDAMYWYRQDPGQGLRLIYYSQIVNDFQKGDIAEGYSVSREKKESFPLTVTSAQKNPTAFYLCASSISVGQPYGYTFGSGTRLTVV.

The rearrangement uses TRBV6-5 and TRBJ2-3; 7 bases match TRBD1. After removal of 5 bases from V and 8 bases from J, the junction contained 10 bases not matched to a gene. Per germline, CDR1 MNHEY and CDR2 SVGAGI. This CDR3 is 14 amino acids long. CDR3 bases: TGTGCCAGCAGTAGCGATCTAGACAGGGCTACGCAGTATTTT. This codes for CASSSDLDRATQYF.

The rearrangement joins TRBV5-1 to TRBJ2-3; weak D call: TRBD2 (5 bases). The CDR3 runs to 18 residues. Trimming cost V 0 bases and J 6 bases, with 23 bases left between them. The germline V gene encodes CDR1 SGHRS and CDR2 YFSETQ. CDR3 amino acids: CASSLGLAWELGFDTQYF. CDR3 nucleotide sequence: TGCGCCAGCAGCTTGGGTTTGGCGTGGGAGCTGGGCTTCGATACGCAGTATTTT.

The rearrangement links TRBV3-1 (or the pseudogene TRBV3-2) to TRBJ1-5; a weak D match, TRBD1 (5 bases). With 4 bases removed from V and 6 bases from J, the gap between germline ends came to 16 bases. The CDR3 contains 15 residues. The germline gives CDR1 LGHDT, CDR2 YNNKEL (reference sequence). CDR3 amino acids: CASSPRRGLGQPQHF. The CDR3 DNA sequence: TGTGCCAGCAGCCCCCGGCGGGGGTTGGGTCAGCCCCAGCATTTT.

This rearrangement joins TRBV5-6 to TRBJ1-1; TRBD1 matches 8 bases. V was clipped by 4 bases and J by 5 bases; unmatched bases: 10. The CDR3 contains 15 residues. In germline, CDR1 is SGHDT, CDR2 YYEEEE. The CDR3 DNA is TGTGCCAGCAGCCCGGGGGGCAGGGGGCGAACTGAAGCTTTCTTT. Protein: CASSPGGRGRTEAFF.

This chain connects TRBV3-1 (or the pseudogene TRBV3-2) to TRBJ1-1, with 10 bases matching TRBD1. This CDR3 comprises 17 residues. The ends lost 0 bases at V and 0 bases at J; junction bases unmatched: 4. The germline gives CDR1 LGHDT, CDR2 YNNKEL (reference sequence). CDR3 in DNA: TGTGCCAGCAGCCAAGATCTAGGACAGGGGGTGAACACTGAAGCTTTCTTT. It translates to CASSQDLGQGVNTEAFF.

The V call is TRBV10-3, the J call TRBJ1-2; TRBD1 might be the D (6 bases). The germline V gene has CDR1 ENHRY and CDR2 SYGVKD. This CDR3 comprises 16 residues. V shed 6 bases and J shed 0 bases, with 17 bases lying between them. The CDR3 is CAISDPPGDANYGYTF. CDR3 sequence (DNA): TGTGCCATCAGCGACCCCCCAGGGGACGCTAACTATGGCTACACCTTC.

This clone has just a few counts. The CDR3 protein is CSVLRQMNTEAFF. The CDR3 nucleotides are TGCAGCGTGCTCAGACAGATGAACACTGAAGCTTTCTTT. V and J are TRBV29-1 and TRBJ1-1; D possibly corresponds to TRBD1 (5 bases). Trimming shortened V by 6 bases and J by 0 bases, and 11 bases separated the two germline ends. The V gene's germline CDR1 is SQVTM and CDR2 ANQGSEA. This CDR3 comprises 13 residues.

The V call is TRBV5-1, the J call TRBJ1-5, with a possible D match to TRBD1 (5 bases). Germline assignment: CDR1 SGHRS and CDR2 YFSETQ. Between the trimmed V and J ends, which lost 0 bases and 1 base, there was a span of 11 bases. The CDR3 loop spans 16 amino acids. The DNA for the CDR3 is TGCGCCAGCAGCTTGGAGGGCAGGGAAAGCAATCAGCCCCAGCATTTT. This gives the protein CASSLEGRESNQPQHF.

The chain recombines TRBV30 with TRBJ1-6; a weak D match, TRBD1 (5 bases). There are 13 residues in the CDR3. In germline, CDR1 is GTSNPN, CDR2 SVGIG (reference sequence). The ends were cut back, 7 bases at V and 4 bases at J, with 11 bases in the middle. CDR3 DNA: TGTGCCTACCGGGAGGGGTATAATTCACCCCTCCACTTT. Translation gives CAYREGYNSPLHF.

The V gene is TRBV5-3, the J gene TRBJ1-5, with D uncertain. TRBV5-3 is filed as an ORF, its function uncertain. Trimming pared 0 bases from V and 2 bases from J, leaving 12 bases between. The CDR3 totals 16 residues. CDR3 amino acids: CARSLARKAGNQPQHF. CDR3 nucleotides: TGTGCCAGAAGCTTGGCCCGAAAAGCGGGCAATCAGCCCCAGCATTTT.

The chain recombines TRBV6-5 with TRBJ1-1; 9 positions match TRBD1. Losses at the gene ends were 6 bases for V and 5 bases for J; bases not matched to a gene: 10. In germline, CDR1 is MNHEY, CDR2 SVGAGI. The CDR3 sequence is 15 residues long. The CDR3 here is CASSSLTGGLTEAFF. The DNA of the CDR3 is TGTGCCAGCAGCTCGTTAACAGGGGGCTTAACTGAAGCTTTCTTT.